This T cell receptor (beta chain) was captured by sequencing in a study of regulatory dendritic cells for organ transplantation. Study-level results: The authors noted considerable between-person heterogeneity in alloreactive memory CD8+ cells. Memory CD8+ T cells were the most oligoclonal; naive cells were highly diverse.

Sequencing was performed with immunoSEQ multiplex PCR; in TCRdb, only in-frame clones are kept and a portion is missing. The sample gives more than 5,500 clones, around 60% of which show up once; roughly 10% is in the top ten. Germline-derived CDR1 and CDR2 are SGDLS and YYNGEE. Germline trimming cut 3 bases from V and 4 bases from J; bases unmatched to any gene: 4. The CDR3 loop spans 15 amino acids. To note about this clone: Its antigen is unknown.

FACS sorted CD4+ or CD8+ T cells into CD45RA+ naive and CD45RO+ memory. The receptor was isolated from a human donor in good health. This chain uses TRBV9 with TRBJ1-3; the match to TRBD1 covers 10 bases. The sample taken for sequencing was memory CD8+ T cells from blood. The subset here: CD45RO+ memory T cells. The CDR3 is CASSEDRGGGNTIYF. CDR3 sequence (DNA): TGTGCCAGCAGCGAGGACAGGGGGGGAGGAAACACCATATATTTT. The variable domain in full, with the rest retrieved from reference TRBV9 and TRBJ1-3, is DSGVTQTPKHLITATGQRVTLRCSPRSGDLSVYWYQQSLDQGLQFLIQYYNGEERAKGNILERFSAQQFPDLHSELNLSSLELGDSALYFCASSEDRGGGNTIYFGEGSWLTVV.